Below, 28 T cell receptor delta chains from the same sample are listed, as sequenced in a study of γδ T cells in repeated Plasmodium falciparum infection. Gammadelta T cells were flow-sorted from PBMC into Vgamma9/Vdelta2+ and Vdelta2-negative populations for bulk analysis. TCRdb re-called the multiplex PCR reads using CATT. The sample holds 50,000 to 65,000 delta-chain clones, approximately 1.5% seen once. Sequenced: gamma-delta T cells from blood. The origin of the receptors is a pool of human donors (malaria-infected and uninfected, not separated).

A few counts support this clone. The TCRdb record carries a much larger clone's protein, which differs from this DNA's translation at residue 8; a read error is the likely cause, and the protein listed here is the DNA translation. V usage is TRDV1 and J usage is TRDJ1; D unclear. As TCRdb names no J gene, one was assigned here on the basis of a DNA match to germline. In germline, CDR1 is TSWWSYY, CDR2 QGS. The CDR3 has 17 residues. V was shortened by 3 bases and J by 0 bases, with 17 bases between the two germline ends. This CDR3 is CALGEGLLTVYTDKLIF. The CDR3 DNA is TGTGCTCTTGGGGAGGGTCTCCTTACGGTGTACACCGATAAACTCATCTTT.

Turning to this clone: Translating this DNA gives a protein that differs at residue 3 from the TCRdb one, which belongs to a much larger clone; a read error is likely, and the protein shown is this translation. The chain recombines TRDV1 with TRDJ2; D perhaps matches TRDD3 (5 bases). Trimming cost V 10 bases and J 2 bases, with 20 bases left between them. Germline V lookup: CDR1 TSWWSYY, CDR2 QGS. This CDR3 spans 16 amino acids. In DNA form, the CDR3 reads TGTGCTCCCAAGACGGGTGGGCATACGTTGACAGCACAACTCTTCTTT. Its protein product is CAPKTGGHTLTAQLFF.

About this clone: TCRdb has a much larger clone's protein, which differs at residue 11 from the translation of this DNA, likely because of a read error; what is shown is the protein translated from the DNA. J is TRDJ1 and V is TRDV3; D possibly matches TRDD2 or TRDD3 (5 bases each). The J gene, absent from TCRdb, was called here by matching the DNA to germline. V was pared by 3 bases and J by 6 bases, with 35 bases between. This CDR3 comprises 19 residues. Germline lookup yields CDR1 TVYSNPD and CDR2 GDNSRS (reference sequence). The CDR3 sequence: CAFQWPPNLLEDSRNKLIF. The CDR3 DNA is TGTGCCTTCCAGTGGCCTCCTAATCTACTGGAGGATAGCAGAAATAAACTCATCTTT.

A note on this clone: The protein recorded in TCRdb matches a much larger clone and deviates from this DNA's translation at residue 16, suggesting a read error; the protein here is obtained by translating the DNA. The chain carries TRDV1 and TRDJ1, with 11 bases matching TRDD3. There are 19 residues in the CDR3. In germline, CDR1 is TSWWSYY, CDR2 QGS. The CDR3 DNA reads TGTGCTCTTGGCCCCGGGTGGTACTGGGGGATAGCCCTCACCGATAGACTCATCTTT. Its protein product is CALGPGWYWGIALTDRLIF.

The sample holds many counts of this clone. The chain combines TRDV3 with TRDJ1, with 13 nucleotides matching TRDD3. Trimming cost V 4 bases and J 6 bases; bases outside gene matches: 26. The CDR3 runs 20 residues. Germline V gene sequence: CDR1 TVYSNPD, CDR2 GDNSRS (reference sequence). The CDR3 nucleotides are TGTGCCTCAATTCCTTACCGTGCATACTGGGGGATACGAAGCGCTAATAAACTCATCTTT. This codes for CASIPYRAYWGIRSANKLIF.

This clone turned up a few times. A far larger clone lies a single base away; this is likely a read error. The sample carries other DNA sequences with the same CDR3. V is TRDV3 and J is TRDJ1, with TRDD2 identical over 9 bases. The germline CDR1 and CDR2 sequences are TVYSNPD and GDNSRS (reference sequence). This CDR3 has 21 residues. The CDR3 region is CASKWPSYFLPGRRHTDKLIF. The CDR3 nucleotides read TGTGCCTCTAAGTGGCCTTCCTACTTCCTCCCGGGGCGACGCCACACCGATAAACTCATCTTC.

Turning to this clone: A far larger clone is just one base off, so this is likely a read error. The sample carries other DNA sequences with the same CDR3. The V call is TRDV1, the J call TRDJ2; D is uncertain. Trimming removed 6 bases at V and 7 bases at J, with 15 bases between. This CDR3 region has 14 residues. Germline CDR1 reads TSWWSYY; CDR2 reads QGS. CDR3: CALGGSGSIAQLFF. CDR3 nucleotides: TGTGCTCTTGGAGGCTCCGGATCGATAGCACAACTCTTCTTT.

This clone was seen a few times. This likely reflects a read error, since a far larger clone is one base away. The rearrangement uses TRDV1 and TRDJ1; 10 bases align to TRDD3. TCRdb is silent on the J gene; assignment here came from matching the DNA to germline. This CDR3 region has 19 residues. Germline CDR1 TSWWSYY, CDR2 QGS. V lost 3 bases, J lost 0 bases, and 13 bases stayed unmatched. CDR3 protein: CALGDLETGGFCYTDKLIF. The CDR3 DNA reads as TGTGCTCTTGGGGACCTGGAAACTGGGGGATTCTGCTACACCGATAAACTCATCTTT.

This clone was counted ten times or more. This may be a read error: a much more frequent sequence differs by one nucleotide. The chain has TRDV1 and TRDJ1; 10 bases fit TRDD3. Germline V gene sequence: CDR1 TSWWSYY, CDR2 QGS. The CDR3 spans 22 residues. Unmatched junction bases numbered 19, after V lost 0 bases and J lost 0 bases. CDR3 loop: CALGELSYDVLLGDAYTDKLIF. DNA for the CDR3: TGTGCTCTTGGGGAACTAAGCTACGACGTCTTACTGGGGGATGCTTACACCGATAAACTCATCTTT.

In this sample, this clone turned up many times. TCRdb's protein, taken from a much larger clone, differs from this DNA's translation at residue 9, likely owing to a read error; the protein displayed comes from the DNA. The rearrangement uses TRDV1 and TRDJ1; 9 nucleotides agree with TRDD2. V shed 0 bases, J shed 2 bases, and the junction held 22 bases outside the gene matches. CDR3 size: 22 residues. From germline, CDR1 is TSWWSYY and CDR2 QGS. CDR3 protein: CALGELHTIRLPTFSFTDKLIF. CDR3 nucleotides: TGTGCTCTTGGGGAACTGCATACCATCCGCCTTCCTACTTTCAGTTTTACCGATAAACTCATCTTT.

As concerns this clone: Distinct nucleotide sequences in the sample also encode this CDR3. V usage is TRDV1 and J usage is TRDJ1, with 11 nucleotides matching TRDD3. The CDR3 length is 21 residues. The germline V gene has CDR1 TSWWSYY and CDR2 QGS. The V segment lost 5 bases and the J segment 5 bases; nucleotides outside the gene matches: 25. CDR3 region: CALGLTFLPVLGDNPTDKLIF. In DNA form, the CDR3 reads TGTGCTCTTGGGCTAACCTTCTTACCCGTACTGGGGGATAATCCCACTGATAAACTCATCTTT.

This clone was detected ten times or more. This probably arose from a read error, given a far larger clone one base away. This specimen includes other DNA sequences encoding the same CDR3. The chain combines TRDV1 with TRDJ1, with 13 bases identical to TRDD3. The V gene's germline CDR1 is TSWWSYY and CDR2 QGS. J lost 1 base, V lost 9 bases, and 17 bases had no gene match. The CDR3 loop spans 19 amino acids. Here the CDR3 reads CALNHKANWGIRPTDKLIF. In DNA form, the CDR3 reads TGTGCTCTCAACCACAAGGCAAACTGGGGGATACGGCCCACCGATAAACTCATCTTT.

The table lists this clone with a few counts. The TCRdb record carries a much larger clone's protein, which differs from this DNA's translation at residue 9; a read error is the likely cause, and the protein listed here is the DNA translation. This chain connects TRDV1 to TRDJ1; D is perhaps TRDD2 (6 bases). Here the J gene came from matching the DNA to germline, since TCRdb omits it. Germline lookup yields CDR1 TSWWSYY and CDR2 QGS. Trimming pared 4 bases from V and 0 bases from J, leaving 18 bases between. This CDR3 contains 17 residues. The CDR3 here is CALGVPSVPGYTDKLIF. As DNA, the CDR3 is TGTGCTCTTGGGGTACCTTCCGTACCGGGGTACACCGATAAACTCATCTTT.

To note about this clone: The TCRdb protein comes from a much larger clone and disagrees with this DNA's translation at residue 15, likely due to a read error; the protein given here is derived from the DNA. The genes are TRDV1 and TRDJ2; maybe TRDD1 (5 bases). From germline, CDR1 is TSWWSYY and CDR2 QGS. CDR3 length: 21 residues. V was pared by 2 bases and J by 3 bases, with 28 bases between. CDR3 sequence: CALGEESYHEMGKGVTAQLFF. CDR3 in DNA: TGTGCTCTTGGGGAAGAGTCGTACCATGAAATGGGCAAAGGGGTGACAGCACAACTCTTCTTT.

In its sample, this clone was seen a few times. This probably arose from a read error, given a far larger clone one base away. The sample contains more than one DNA sequence encoding this CDR3. The chain carries TRDV1 and TRDJ1; 10 bases match TRDD3. Because TCRdb records no J gene, it was assigned here through a match of the DNA to germline. CDR1 and CDR2 from the germline V gene are TSWWSYY and QGS. The CDR3 has 20 amino acids. The CDR3 reads CALGNPSSYPGGYGADKLIF. The CDR3 bases are TGTGCCCTTGGGAACCCCTCTTCCTACCCCGGGGGATACGGGGCCGATAAACTCATCTTT.

Notes on this clone: A far larger clone is off by one base, so a read error is likely. Other DNA sequences in this sample translate to the same CDR3. The gene calls are TRDV1 and TRDJ1; D is ambiguous. TCRdb records no J gene; here it was assigned by comparing the DNA to germline. Germline V gene data show CDR1 as TSWWSYY and CDR2 as QGS. Trimming cost V 3 bases and J 0 bases, with 23 bases left between them. This CDR3 is 19 amino acids long. CDR3 region: CALGDRLPSQGVYTDKLIF. The DNA of the CDR3 is TGTGCTCTTGGGGACCGTTTACCCTCCCAAGGGGTCTACACCGATAAACTCATCTTT.

The sample holds a few counts of this clone. TCRdb's entry gives the protein of a much larger clone, which mismatches this DNA's translation at residue 10, likely from a read error; the protein reported here is translated from the DNA. The V and J genes are TRDV3 and TRDJ1; 9 nucleotides align to TRDD3. TCRdb gives no J gene; it was assigned here by matching the DNA to germline. Germline-derived CDR1 and CDR2 are TVYSNPD and GDNSRS (reference sequence). J was trimmed by 0 bases and V by 1 base; bases with no gene match: 24. The CDR3 loop spans 21 amino acids. The CDR3 sequence is CAFIFSHRYRGIPGYTDKLIF. CDR3 bases: TGTGCCTTTATTTTCTCTCATCGGTACCGGGGGATACCTGGGTACACCGATAAACTCATCTTT.

This clone has a count of ten or more. TCRdb's listed protein matches a much larger clone and diverges from this DNA's translation at residue 3, likely through a read error; the protein shown comes from the DNA. The rearrangement uses TRDV2 and TRDJ3, with 8 positions matching TRDD3. Germline CDR1 and CDR2: GEAIGNYY and EKD. This CDR3 is 19 amino acids long. CDR3 nucleotide sequence: TGTGCCCGTGACACTCCTGGGGGACAAAGCTCCTGGGACACCCGACAGATGTTTTTC. This gives the protein CARDTPGGQSSWDTRQMFF.

As concerns this clone: TCRdb's protein, taken from a much larger clone, differs from this DNA's translation at residue 3, likely owing to a read error; the protein displayed comes from the DNA. The chain carries TRDV2 and TRDJ1, with 10 positions matching TRDD3. The J gene, left out of TCRdb, was set here by checking the DNA against germline. CDR3 length equals 24 residues. CDR1 is GEAIGNYY, CDR2 EKD, per germline. This CDR3 reads CARDTGTGPTSSYWGMALGDKLIF. The CDR3 nucleotides are TGTGCCCGTGACACCGGTACAGGTCCTACCTCTTCGTACTGGGGGATGGCCTTGGGCGATAAACTCATCTTT.

This clone was counted many times. This chain uses TRDV1 with TRDJ1; 9 positions agree with TRDD3. V gave up 7 bases and J gave up 5 bases; unmatched junction bases: 14. The germline CDR1 and CDR2 sequences are TSWWSYY and QGS. The CDR3 runs 16 residues. In nucleotides, the CDR3 is TGTGCTCTTGAAAATGGGGGATATCGCGGCGTTGATAAACTCATCTTT. Residues: CALENGGYRGVDKLIF.

Remarks on this clone: A far larger clone differs by one base, so this is likely a read error. Other DNA sequences within the sample encode an identical CDR3. The V gene call reads TRDV1; no J gene was called; no DNA check was done on the table's D call, TRDD3. Germline V gene sequence: CDR1 TSWWSYY, CDR2 QGS. This CDR3 has 21 residues. The CDR3 sequence: CALGFSYLQDLGDTRAAQLFF. The CDR3 DNA sequence: TGTGCTCTTGGGTTTTCCTACCTGCAAGACCTGGGGGATACTCGGGCAGCACAGCTCTTCTTT.

Details on this clone: TCRdb records a much larger clone's protein for this DNA, with a difference at residue 5 that likely arises from a read error; the protein given is the translation of the DNA. The chain has TRDV2 and TRDJ2, with D unresolved. V dropped 3 bases and J dropped 5 bases, with 30 bases sitting between them. This CDR3 is 20 amino acids long. The germline V gene has CDR1 GEAIGNYY and CDR2 EKD. CDR3 region: CACDPVFQGEGGTTTAQLFF. CDR3 DNA: TGTGCCTGTGACCCCGTGTTCCAGGGTGAAGGCGGTACGACAACAGCACAACTCTTCTTT.

This clone came up many times. The protein held in TCRdb is that of a much larger clone and does not match this DNA's translation at residue 8, likely because of a read error; the protein shown is translated from the DNA. V gene TRDV2 combines with J gene TRDJ1; TRDD3 aligns across 12 bases. CDR1 and CDR2 (germline): GEAIGNYY, EKD. The CDR3 runs to 19 residues. V shed 0 bases, J shed 5 bases, and the junction held 15 bases outside the gene matches. The CDR3 protein is CACDTAGILGDTVRDKLIF. Written as DNA, the CDR3 is TGTGCCTGTGACACCGCGGGTATACTGGGGGATACAGTAAGAGATAAACTCATCTTT.

To note about this clone: The protein recorded in TCRdb matches a much larger clone and deviates from this DNA's translation at residue 19, suggesting a read error; the protein here is obtained by translating the DNA. V gene TRDV1 combines with J gene TRDJ1, with 9 bases aligning to TRDD3. TCRdb records no J gene; here it was assigned by comparing the DNA to germline. This CDR3 spans 23 amino acids. Germline CDR1 reads TSWWSYY; CDR2 reads QGS. The CDR3 reads CALEVPLGPTKSTGGLNTNKLIF. Written as DNA, the CDR3 is TGTGCTCTTGAGGTTCCGTTGGGTCCTACAAAATCTACTGGGGGACTAAACACCAATAAACTCATCTTT.

The table lists this clone with many counts. TCRdb attributes to this sequence the protein of a much larger clone, which differs from the DNA translation at residue 9; a read error is likely, and the protein displayed is translated from the DNA. J is TRDJ1 and V is TRDV1; D might be TRDD2 (6 bases). The CDR3 covers 17 residues. Germline V gene data show CDR1 as TSWWSYY and CDR2 as QGS. Trimming shortened V by 3 bases and J by 0 bases, and 17 bases separated the two germline ends. The CDR3 sequence is CALGEAFPFYYTDKLIF. The CDR3 region has the DNA TGTGCTCTTGGGGAGGCCTTCCCGTTTTATTACACCGATAAACTCATCTTT.

In this sample, this clone turned up a few times. A read error likely explains why the TCRdb protein, taken from a much larger clone, differs from this DNA's translation at residue 3; the protein shown is translated from the DNA. The V and J genes are TRDV1 and TRDJ1; D is perhaps TRDD3 (6 bases). The J gene is absent in TCRdb and was assigned here via DNA matching to germline. The CDR3 covers 19 residues. Germline V CDR1 and CDR2: TSWWSYY, QGS. CDR3 sequence reads: CAPGELGIPTELGRSKLIF. Written as DNA, the CDR3 is TGTGCTCCTGGGGAACTCGGGATCCCTACCGAATTAGGAAGGAGTAAACTCATCTTT.

As regards this clone: The amino acid sequence in TCRdb belongs to a much larger clone and departs from this DNA's translation at residue 13, likely a sequencing read error; the sequence shown is translated from the DNA. This sequence joins TRDV2 and TRDJ1; TRDD3 aligns across 12 bases. The CDR3 has 20 amino acids. After removal of 3 bases from V and 0 bases from J, the junction contained 16 bases not matched to a gene. Germline CDR1 reads GEAIGNYY; CDR2 reads EKD. The CDR3 loop reads CACDRLLGDTKRAYTDKLIF. The CDR3 nucleotides are TGTGCCTGTGACCGACTACTGGGGGATACAAAGAGAGCGTACACCGATAAACTCATCTTT.

This clone has just a few counts. The TCRdb protein comes from a much larger clone and disagrees with this DNA's translation at residue 6, likely due to a read error; the protein given here is derived from the DNA. This rearrangement joins TRDV1 to TRDJ1, with 8 bases identical to TRDD3. No J gene is reported in TCRdb; it was inferred here by comparing the DNA with germline. Germline lookup yields CDR1 TSWWSYY and CDR2 QGS. The CDR3 runs to 23 residues. Losses at the gene ends were 1 base for V and 0 bases for J; bases not matched to a gene: 25. The CDR3 spells CALGEPGLRPNVLGAMYTDKLIF. The CDR3 DNA is TGTGCTCTTGGGGAACCGGGACTACGCCCTAACGTACTGGGGGCTATGTACACCGATAAACTCATCTTT.